One sample yielded the 9 T cell receptor beta chains listed below, sequenced in a study of brain T cells in children with intractable seizures. Method: immunoSEQ multiplex PCR; TCRdb's copy keeps in-frame clones and lacks some. The sample carries about 22,000 clones, around 94% recorded once. The input for sequencing was peripheral blood, taken at surgery. Receptors originate from a boy aged 5-17 years with focal cortical dysplasia and intractable seizures.

The chain joins TRBV14 to TRBJ2-5; TRBD2 agrees at 7 bases. Looked up from germline, CDR1 is SGHDN and CDR2 is FVKESK. The CDR3 contains 17 residues. Trimming at V came to 1 base and at J to 5 bases, leaving 13 bases not matched to a gene. Here the CDR3 reads CASSQAETSSSQETQYF. The CDR3 DNA follows: TGTGCCAGCAGCCAAGCGGAGACTAGCTCCTCGCAGGAGACCCAGTACTTC. Full variable domain (remainder filled in from reference TRBV14 and TRBJ2-5): EAGVTQFPSHSVIEKGQTVTLRCDPISGHDNLYWYRRVMGKEIKFLLHFVKESKQDESGMPNNRFLAERTGGTYSTLKVQPAELEDSGVYFCASSQAETSSSQETQYFGPGTRLLVL.

The chain links TRBV10-1 to TRBJ2-3; TRBD1 matches at 10 bases. V shed 6 bases, J shed 3 bases, and the junction held 3 bases outside the gene matches. The CDR3 contains 14 residues. Germline CDR1 WNHNN, CDR2 SYGVQD (reference sequence). The CDR3 DNA reads as TGCGCCAGCAGCAGGGACAGGGGAACAGATACGCAGTATTTT. Its translation is CASSRDRGTDTQYF.

The rearrangement links TRBV5-6 to TRBJ1-6; 11 nucleotides agree with TRBD1. V lost 2 bases and J lost 0; bases outside the gene matches: 4. Looked up from germline, CDR1 is SGHDT and CDR2 is YYEEEE. The CDR3 extends over 18 amino acids. The CDR3 spells CASSFGTGGDSYNSPLHF. CDR3 sequence (DNA): TGTGCCAGCAGCTTCGGGACAGGGGGTGACTCCTATAATTCACCCCTCCACTTT.

The chain employs TRBV6-6 and TRBJ2-7; 9 nucleotides agree with TRBD1. V was pared by 0 bases and J by 7 bases, with 4 bases of the junction left unmatched. CDR1 MNHNY and CDR2 SVGAGI come from the germline V gene (reference sequence). This CDR3 spans 14 amino acids. The CDR3 region is CASSYSGTGSEQYV. CDR3 nucleotide sequence: TGTGCCAGCAGTTACTCCGGGACAGGGTCAGAGCAGTACGTC.

The rearrangement links TRBV27 to TRBJ2-6; D call uncertain. V was shortened by 3 bases and J by 0 bases, with 9 bases between the two germline ends. The CDR3 loop spans 16 amino acids. CDR1 and CDR2 (germline): MNHEY, SMNVEV (reference sequence). CDR3 protein: CASSFLIPSGANVLTF. The CDR3 DNA follows: TGTGCCAGCAGTTTTCTCATCCCCTCTGGGGCCAACGTCCTGACTTTC.

CDR3 in amino acids: CASTAGSGGLTDTQYF. Here the CDR3 DNA reads TGTGCCAGCACCGCAGGGAGCGGGGGGCTCACAGATACGCAGTATTTT. The chain is built from TRBV7-6 and TRBJ2-3, with 9 bases identical to TRBD2. The CDR3 totals 16 residues. CDR1 SGHVS and CDR2 FNYEAQ come from the germline V gene. V shed 7 bases, J shed 2 bases, and the junction held 10 bases outside the gene matches.

The DNA for the CDR3 is TGTGCCAGCAGCGTAGAGCTCTGGACTATGAACACTGAAGCTTTCTTT. Protein: CASSVELWTMNTEAFF. The rearrangement joins TRBV9 to TRBJ1-1; D is ambiguous. The V end was cut by 0 bases, the J end by 0 bases, with 12 bases between. The CDR3 sequence is 16 residues long. CDR1 is SGDLS and CDR2 is YYNGEE in the germline V gene.

V usage is TRBV29-1 and J usage is TRBJ1-2; D not resolved. V dropped 6 bases and J dropped 1 base, with 15 bases sitting between them. The CDR3 has 14 residues. Looked up from germline, CDR1 is SQVTM and CDR2 is ANQGSEA. The CDR3 DNA is TGCAGCGTCCCCCCCGGACGGATTAACTATGGCTACACCTTC. Its protein is CSVPPGRINYGYTF.

The V call is TRBV7-8, the J call TRBJ2-5; TRBD2 agrees at 9 bases. The germline CDR1 and CDR2 sequences are SGHVS and FQNEAQ. V shed 5 bases, J shed 3 bases, and the junction held 16 bases outside the gene matches. The CDR3 spans 18 residues. The CDR3 is CASSRSGWRGGPEETQYF. CDR3 nucleotide sequence: TGTGCCAGCAGCCGTTCTGGCTGGCGGGGGGGCCCCGAAGAGACCCAGTACTTC.